This TCR beta chain was captured by sequencing in a study of OX40 agonist ivuxolimab in advanced cancers. Overall study: The mean age was roughly 60 years, ranging from 23 to 79, with less than 90% of participants male.

With V trimmed by 3 bases and J by 5 bases, 6 bases remained unmatched. Per the germline V gene, CDR1 is KGHSH and CDR2 is LQKENI. CDR3 length: 15 residues. Measured with immunoSEQ multiplex PCR; TCRdb has only the in-frame clones, and not every one. This sample has 50,000 to 70,000 clones, with 70% to 90% found just once. Study findings and constraints: Clonal expansion from baseline to week 6 occurred in both CD4+ and CD8+ T cells.

A word on this clone: Its cognate antigen is unknown.

The TCR was taken from an adult with an advanced solid tumor such as melanoma, head and neck, liver or kidney cancer. This rearrangement joins TRBV18 to TRBJ2-2; 7 positions agree with TRBD1. Sequenced here: CD4+ or CD8+ T cells sorted from blood, sampled in a trial of the OX40 agonist ivuxolimab. In DNA, the CDR3 is TGTGCCAGCTCACCCGGGACAGTGAAGACCGGGGAGCTGTTTTTT. This sequence encodes CASSPGTVKTGELFF.